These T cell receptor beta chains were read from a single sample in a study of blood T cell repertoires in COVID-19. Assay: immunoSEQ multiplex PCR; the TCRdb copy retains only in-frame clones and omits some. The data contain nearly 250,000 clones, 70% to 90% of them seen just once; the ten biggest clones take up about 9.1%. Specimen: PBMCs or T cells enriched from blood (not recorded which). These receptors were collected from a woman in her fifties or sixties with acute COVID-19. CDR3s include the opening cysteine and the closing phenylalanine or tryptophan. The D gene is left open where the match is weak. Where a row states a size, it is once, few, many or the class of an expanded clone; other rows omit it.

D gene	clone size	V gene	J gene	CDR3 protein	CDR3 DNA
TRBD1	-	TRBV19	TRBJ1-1	CASSPGQGLMNTEAFF	TGTGCCAGTAGTCCGGGACAGGGACTCATGAACACTGAAGCTTTCTTT
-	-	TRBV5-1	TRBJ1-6	CASSTGTGNSPLHF	TGCGCCAGCAGCACCGGGACTGGGAATTCACCCCTCCACTTT
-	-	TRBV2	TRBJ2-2	CASSEGLGHSNTGELFF	TGTGCCAGCAGTGAGGGTCTGGGGCACTCGAACACCGGGGAGCTGTTTTTT
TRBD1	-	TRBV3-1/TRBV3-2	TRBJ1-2	CASRERTGGYGYTF	TGTGCCAGCAGGGAGAGGACAGGTGGATATGGCTACACCTTC
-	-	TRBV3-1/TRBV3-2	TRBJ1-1	CASSQTGSNTEAFF	TGTGCCAGCAGTCAAACAGGGTCGAACACTGAAGCTTTCTTT
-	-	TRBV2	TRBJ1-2	CASSEALRYGYTF	TGTGCCAGCAGTGAAGCACTCCGCTATGGCTACACCTTC
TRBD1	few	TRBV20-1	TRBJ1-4	CSASSASQGNEKLFF	TGCAGTGCTAGTAGTGCCTCACAGGGGAATGAAAAACTGTTTTTT
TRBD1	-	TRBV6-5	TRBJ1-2	CASSLRQGMAGYTF	TGTGCCAGCAGCCTCAGACAGGGTATGGCTGGCTACACCTTC
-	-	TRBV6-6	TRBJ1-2	CASSYTLPGPAGGYTF	TGTGCCAGCAGTTACACACTCCCCGGGCCCGCGGGGGGCTACACCTTC
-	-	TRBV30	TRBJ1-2	CAWSPGGAYGYTF	TGTGCCTGGAGTCCGGGGGGGGCCTATGGCTACACCTTC
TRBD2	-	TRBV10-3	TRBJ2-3	CAISERRTSGGSTDTQYF	TGTGCCATCAGTGAGAGACGAACTAGCGGGGGAAGCACAGATACGCAGTATTTT
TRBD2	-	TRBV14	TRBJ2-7	CASSTSGGTSYEQYF	TGTGCCAGCAGCACTAGCGGGGGGACCTCCTACGAGCAGTACTTC
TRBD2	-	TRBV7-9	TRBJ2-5	CASSLALAGDQETQYF	TGTGCCAGCAGCTTAGCGTTAGCGGGGGATCAAGAGACCCAGTACTTC
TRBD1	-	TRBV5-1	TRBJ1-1	CASSLQGTGMNTEAFF	TGCGCCAGCAGCTTACAGGGGACGGGGATGAACACTGAAGCTTTCTTT
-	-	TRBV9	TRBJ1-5	CASSVGAGAQPQHF	TGTGCCAGCAGCGTAGGTGCAGGGGCTCAGCCCCAGCATTTT
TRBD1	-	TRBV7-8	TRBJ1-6	CASSSNPWDSPRSSPLHF	TGTGCCAGCAGCTCAAACCCTTGGGACAGCCCCAGGAGTTCACCCCTCCACTTT
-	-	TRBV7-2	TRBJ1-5	CASSSPITGVYQPQHF	TGTGCCAGCAGCTCGCCCATCACAGGAGTATATCAGCCCCAGCATTTT
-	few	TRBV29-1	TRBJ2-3	CSVEEIRSTQYF	TGCAGCGTTGAAGAGATCAGATCAACGCAGTATTTT
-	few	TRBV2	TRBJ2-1	CASGRDSYNEQFF	TGTGCCAGCGGGCGGGACAGCTACAATGAGCAGTTCTTC
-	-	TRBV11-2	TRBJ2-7	CASSLGLTYEQYF	TGTGCCAGCAGCCTGGGACTGACCTACGAGCAGTACTTC
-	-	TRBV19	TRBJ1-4	CASSIVRGFGEKLFF	TGTGCCAGTAGTATTGTGAGGGGGTTTGGTGAAAAACTGTTTTTT
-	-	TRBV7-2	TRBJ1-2	CASSPRQSQIGGYTF	TGTGCCAGCAGCCCACGACAGTCACAGATCGGGGGCTACACCTTC
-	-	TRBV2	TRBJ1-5	CASSLGTAENQPQHF	TGTGCCAGCTCACTAGGGACTGCTGAAAATCAGCCCCAGCATTTT
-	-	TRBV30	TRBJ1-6	CAWSVETNSPLHF	TGTGCCTGGAGTGTGGAGACCAATTCACCCCTCCACTTT
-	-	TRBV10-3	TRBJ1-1	CAIRTGNTEAFF	TGTGCCATCAGGACAGGGAACACTGAAGCTTTCTTT
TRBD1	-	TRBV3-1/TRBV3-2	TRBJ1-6	CASSPQGQLGGDSYNSPLHF	TGTGCCAGCAGCCCCCAGGGACAGCTAGGCGGGGATTCCTATAATTCACCCCTCCACTTT
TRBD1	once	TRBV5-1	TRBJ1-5	CASSLGQGDQPQHF	TGCGCCAGCAGCTTAGGACAGGGAGATCAGCCCCAGCATTTT
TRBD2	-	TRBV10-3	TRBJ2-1	CAIRTSGGYNEQFF	TGTGCCATCAGGACTAGCGGGGGGTACAATGAGCAGTTCTTC
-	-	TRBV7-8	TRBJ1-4	CASSVLRGGVTNEKLFF	TGTGCCAGCAGCGTCCTTAGGGGGGGTGTTACTAATGAAAAACTGTTTTTT